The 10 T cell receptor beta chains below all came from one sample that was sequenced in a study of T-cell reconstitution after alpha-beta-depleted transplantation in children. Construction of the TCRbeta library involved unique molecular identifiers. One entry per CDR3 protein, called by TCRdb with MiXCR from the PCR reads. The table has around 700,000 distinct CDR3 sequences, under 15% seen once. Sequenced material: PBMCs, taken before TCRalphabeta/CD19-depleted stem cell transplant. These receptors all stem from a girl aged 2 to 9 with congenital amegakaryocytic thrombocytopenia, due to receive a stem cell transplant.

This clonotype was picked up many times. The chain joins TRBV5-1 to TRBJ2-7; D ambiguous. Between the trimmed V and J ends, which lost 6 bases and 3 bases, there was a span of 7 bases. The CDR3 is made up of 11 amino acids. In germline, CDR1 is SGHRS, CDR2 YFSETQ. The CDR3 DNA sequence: TGCGCCAGCACCCCCATCTACGAGCAGTACTTC. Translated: CASTPIYEQYF.

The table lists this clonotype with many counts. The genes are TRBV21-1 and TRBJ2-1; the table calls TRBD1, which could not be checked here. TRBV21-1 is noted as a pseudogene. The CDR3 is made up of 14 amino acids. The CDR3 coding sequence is TGTGCCAGCAGCATTGTTCAGGGGCCCAATGAGCAGTTCTTC. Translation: CASSIVQGPNEQFF.

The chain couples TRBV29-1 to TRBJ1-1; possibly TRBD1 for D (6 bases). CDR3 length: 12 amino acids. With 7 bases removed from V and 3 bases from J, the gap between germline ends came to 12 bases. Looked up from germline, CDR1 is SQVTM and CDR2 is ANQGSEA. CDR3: CSGVDRYTEAFF. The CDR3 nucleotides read TGCAGCGGTGTTGACAGGTACACTGAAGCTTTCTTT.

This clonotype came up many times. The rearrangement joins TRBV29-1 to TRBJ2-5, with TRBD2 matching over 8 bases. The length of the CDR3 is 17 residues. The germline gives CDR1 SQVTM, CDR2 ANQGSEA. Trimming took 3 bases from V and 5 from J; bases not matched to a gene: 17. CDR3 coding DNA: TGCAGCGTTGATTCGTCCCTCATAGCGGGACGAGTGGAGACCCAGTACTTC. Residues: CSVDSSLIAGRVETQYF.

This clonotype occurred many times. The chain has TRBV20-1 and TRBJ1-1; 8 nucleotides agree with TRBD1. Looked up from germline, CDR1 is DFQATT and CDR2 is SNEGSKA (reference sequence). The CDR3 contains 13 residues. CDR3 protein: CLTLQGGGTEAFF. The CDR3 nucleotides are TGCCTAACACTACAGGGGGGTGGCACTGAAGCTTTCTTT.

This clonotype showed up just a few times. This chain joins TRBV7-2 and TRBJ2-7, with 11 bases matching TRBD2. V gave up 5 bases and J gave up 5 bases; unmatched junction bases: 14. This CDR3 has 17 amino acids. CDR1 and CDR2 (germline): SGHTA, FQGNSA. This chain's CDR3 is CASSTPSQGLAVHEQYF. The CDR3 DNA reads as TGTGCCAGCAGCACCCCGTCTCAGGGACTAGCGGTCCACGAGCAGTACTTC.

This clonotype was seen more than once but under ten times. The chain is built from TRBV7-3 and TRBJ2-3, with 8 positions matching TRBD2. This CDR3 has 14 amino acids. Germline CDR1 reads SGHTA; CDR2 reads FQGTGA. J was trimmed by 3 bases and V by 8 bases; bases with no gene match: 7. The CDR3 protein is CASGPAGATDTQYF. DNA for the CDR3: TGTGCCAGCGGGCCAGCGGGAGCAACAGATACGCAGTATTTT.

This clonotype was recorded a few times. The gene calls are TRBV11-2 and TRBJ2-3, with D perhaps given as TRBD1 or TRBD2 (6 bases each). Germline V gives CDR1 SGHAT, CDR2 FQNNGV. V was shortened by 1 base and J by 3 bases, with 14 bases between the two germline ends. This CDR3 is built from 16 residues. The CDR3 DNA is TGTGCCAGCAGCTTAGGAGGGGGGTGGAGGACAGATACGCAGTATTTT. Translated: CASSLGGGWRTDTQYF. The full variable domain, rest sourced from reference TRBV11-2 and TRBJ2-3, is EAGVAQSPRYKIIEKRQSVAFWCNPISGHATLYWYQQILGQGPKLLIQFQNNGVVDDSQLPKDRFSAERLKGVDSTLKIQPAKLEDSAVYLCASSLGGGWRTDTQYFGPGTRLTVL.

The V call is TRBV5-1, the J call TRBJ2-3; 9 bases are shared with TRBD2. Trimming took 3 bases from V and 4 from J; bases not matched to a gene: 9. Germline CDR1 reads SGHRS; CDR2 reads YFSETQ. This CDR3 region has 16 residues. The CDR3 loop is CASSSFSAGGSDTQYF. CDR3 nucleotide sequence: TGCGCCAGCAGCTCGTTCTCAGCGGGAGGATCAGATACGCAGTATTTT.

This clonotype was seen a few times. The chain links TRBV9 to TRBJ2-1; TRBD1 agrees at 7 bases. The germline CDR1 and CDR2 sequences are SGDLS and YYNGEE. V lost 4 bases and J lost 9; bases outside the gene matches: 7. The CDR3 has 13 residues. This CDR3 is CASSPPTGSEQFF. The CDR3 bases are TGTGCCAGCAGCCCACCGACAGGGAGTGAGCAGTTCTTC. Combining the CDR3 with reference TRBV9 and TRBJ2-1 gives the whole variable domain DSGVTQTPKHLITATGQRVTLRCSPRSGDLSVYWYQQSLDQGLQFLIQYYNGEERAKGNILERFSAQQFPDLHSELNLSSLELGDSALYFCASSPPTGSEQFFGPGTRLTVL.